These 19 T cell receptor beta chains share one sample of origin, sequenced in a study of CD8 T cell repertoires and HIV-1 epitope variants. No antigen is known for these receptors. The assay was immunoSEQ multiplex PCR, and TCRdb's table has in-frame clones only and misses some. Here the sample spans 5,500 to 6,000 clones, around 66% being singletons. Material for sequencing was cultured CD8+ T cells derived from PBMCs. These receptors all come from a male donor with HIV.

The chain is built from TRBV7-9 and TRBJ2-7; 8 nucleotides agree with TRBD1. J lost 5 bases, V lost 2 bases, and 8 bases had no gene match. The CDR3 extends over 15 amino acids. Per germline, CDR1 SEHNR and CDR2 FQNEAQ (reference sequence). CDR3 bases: TGTGCCAGCAGCTTATCCGACAGGGGTGGGGACGAGCAGTACTTC. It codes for CASSLSDRGGDEQYF.

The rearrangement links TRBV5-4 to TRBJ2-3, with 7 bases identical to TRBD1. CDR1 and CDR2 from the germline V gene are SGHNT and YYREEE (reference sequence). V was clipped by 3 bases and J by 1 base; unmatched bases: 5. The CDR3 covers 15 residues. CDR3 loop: CASSWGDRGTDTQYF. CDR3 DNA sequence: TGTGCCAGCAGCTGGGGCGACAGGGGCACAGATACGCAGTATTTT.

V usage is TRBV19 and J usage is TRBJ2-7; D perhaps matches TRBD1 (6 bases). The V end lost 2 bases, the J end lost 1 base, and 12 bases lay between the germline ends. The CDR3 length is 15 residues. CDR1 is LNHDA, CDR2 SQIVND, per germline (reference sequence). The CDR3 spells CASSIRGGPSYEQYF. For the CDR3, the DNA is TGTGCCAGTAGTATAAGAGGGGGACCTTCCTACGAGCAGTACTTC.

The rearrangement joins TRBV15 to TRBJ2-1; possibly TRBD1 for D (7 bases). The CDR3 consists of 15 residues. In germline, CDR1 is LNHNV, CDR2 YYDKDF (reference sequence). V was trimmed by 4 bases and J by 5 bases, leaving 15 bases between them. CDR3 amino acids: CATSTDREEDNEQFF. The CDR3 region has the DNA TGTGCCACCAGCACAGACAGGGAGGAGGACAATGAGCAGTTCTTC.

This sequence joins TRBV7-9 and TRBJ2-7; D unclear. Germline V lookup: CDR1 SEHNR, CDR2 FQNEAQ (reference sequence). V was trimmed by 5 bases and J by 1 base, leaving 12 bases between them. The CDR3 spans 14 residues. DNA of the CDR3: TGTGCCAGCAGCCCGTTTACCCCTTCCTACGAGCAGTACTTC. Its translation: CASSPFTPSYEQYF.

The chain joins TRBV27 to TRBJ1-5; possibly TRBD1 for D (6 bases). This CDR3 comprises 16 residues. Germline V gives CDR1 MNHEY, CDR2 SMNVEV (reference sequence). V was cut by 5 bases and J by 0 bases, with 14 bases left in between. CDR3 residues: CASSLTPTGSNQPQHF. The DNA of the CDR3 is TGTGCCAGCAGTCTAACGCCGACAGGTAGCAATCAGCCCCAGCATTTT.

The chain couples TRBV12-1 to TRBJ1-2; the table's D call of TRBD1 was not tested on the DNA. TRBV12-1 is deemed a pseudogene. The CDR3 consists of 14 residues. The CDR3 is CASSSPQGGYGYTF. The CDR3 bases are TGTGCCAGCAGCTCCCCCCAGGGGGGCTATGGCTACACCTTC.

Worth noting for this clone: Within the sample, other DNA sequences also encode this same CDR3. Here the CDR3 reads CASSPMGRLPNSPLHF. In DNA form, the CDR3 reads TGTGCCAGCAGCCCTATGGGACGTCTACCTAATTCACCCCTCCACTTT. V and J are TRBV7-2 and TRBJ1-6; tentatively, D is TRBD1 (5 bases). Germline values: CDR1 SGHTA, CDR2 FQGNSA. Trimming removed 5 bases at V and 6 bases at J, with 17 bases between. The CDR3 is 16 residues long. Using reference TRBV7-2 and TRBJ1-6 for the parts outside the CDR3, the full variable domain is GAGVSQSPSNKVTEKGKDVELRCDPISGHTALYWYRQSLGQGLEFLIYFQGNSAPDKSGLPSDRFSAERTGGSVSTLTIQRTQQEDSAVYLCASSPMGRLPNSPLHFGNGTRLTVT.

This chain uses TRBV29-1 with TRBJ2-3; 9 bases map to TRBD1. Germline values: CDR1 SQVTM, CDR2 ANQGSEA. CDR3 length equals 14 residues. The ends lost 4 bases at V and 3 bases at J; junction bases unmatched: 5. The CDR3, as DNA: TGCAGCGTTGGTGGGACAGGGAGGACAGATACGCAGTATTTT. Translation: CSVGGTGRTDTQYF.

CDR3 sequence (DNA): TGTGCCAGCAGCCTATCGCAGGGGGAGGGAAACTATGGCTACACCTTC. Residues: CASSLSQGEGNYGYTF. The chain joins TRBV28 to TRBJ1-2; 7 bases map to TRBD1. With V trimmed by 6 bases and J by 2 bases, 12 bases remained unmatched. Germline values: CDR1 MDHEN, CDR2 SYDVKM. The CDR3 spans 16 residues.

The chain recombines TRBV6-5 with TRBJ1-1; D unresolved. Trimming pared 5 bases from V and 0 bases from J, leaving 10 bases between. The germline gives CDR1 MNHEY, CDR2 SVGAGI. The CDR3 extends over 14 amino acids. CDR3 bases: TGTGCCAGCAGTGACCGTAATATGAACACTGAAGCTTTCTTT. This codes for CASSDRNMNTEAFF.

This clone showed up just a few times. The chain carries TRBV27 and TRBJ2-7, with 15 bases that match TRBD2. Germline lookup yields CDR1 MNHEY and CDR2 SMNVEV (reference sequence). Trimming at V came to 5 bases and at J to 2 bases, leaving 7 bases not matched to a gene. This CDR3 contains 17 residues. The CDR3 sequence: CASSLRTSGGGTYEQYF. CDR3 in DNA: TGTGCCAGCAGTCTTCGGACTAGCGGGGGGGGAACCTACGAGCAGTACTTC.

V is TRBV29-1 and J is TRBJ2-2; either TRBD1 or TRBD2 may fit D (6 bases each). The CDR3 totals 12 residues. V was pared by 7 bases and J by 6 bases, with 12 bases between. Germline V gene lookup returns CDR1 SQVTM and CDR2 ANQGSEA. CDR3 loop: CSASGGAGELFF. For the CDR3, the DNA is TGCAGCGCCTCCGGGGGCGCCGGGGAGCTGTTTTTT.

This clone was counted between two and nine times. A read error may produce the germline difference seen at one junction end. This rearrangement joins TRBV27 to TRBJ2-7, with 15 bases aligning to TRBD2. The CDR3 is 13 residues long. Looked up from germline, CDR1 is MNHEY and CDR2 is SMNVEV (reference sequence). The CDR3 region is CASSSGLAGGFHF. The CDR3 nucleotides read TGTGCCAGCAGTTCGGGACTAGCGGGAGGATTCCACTTC.

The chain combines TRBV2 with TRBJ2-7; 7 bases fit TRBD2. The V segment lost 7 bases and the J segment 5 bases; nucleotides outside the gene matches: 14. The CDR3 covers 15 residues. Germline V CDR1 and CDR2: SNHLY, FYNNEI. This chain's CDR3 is CASIGFESSGNEQYF. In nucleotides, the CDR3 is TGTGCCAGCATTGGATTCGAGTCTAGCGGTAACGAGCAGTACTTC.

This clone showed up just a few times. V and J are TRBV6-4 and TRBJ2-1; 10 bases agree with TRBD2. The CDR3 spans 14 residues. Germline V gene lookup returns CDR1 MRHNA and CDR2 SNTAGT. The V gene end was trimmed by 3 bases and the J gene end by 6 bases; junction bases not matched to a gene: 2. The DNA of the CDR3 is TGTGCCAGCAGTGAAGCGGGGGGGCCCAATGAGCAGTTCTTC. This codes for CASSEAGGPNEQFF.

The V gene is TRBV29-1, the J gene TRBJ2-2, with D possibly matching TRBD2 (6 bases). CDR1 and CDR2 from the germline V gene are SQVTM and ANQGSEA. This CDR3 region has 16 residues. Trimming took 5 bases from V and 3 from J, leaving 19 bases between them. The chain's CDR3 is CSVPRGTADYTGELFF. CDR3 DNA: TGCAGCGTTCCCCGCGGGACCGCTGACTACACCGGGGAGCTGTTTTTT.

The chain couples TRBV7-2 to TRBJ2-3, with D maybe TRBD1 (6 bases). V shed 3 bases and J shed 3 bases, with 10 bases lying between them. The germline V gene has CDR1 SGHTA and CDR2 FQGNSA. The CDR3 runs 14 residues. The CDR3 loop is CASSFRGRTDTQYF. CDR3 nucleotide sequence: TGTGCCAGCAGCTTCAGGGGTAGAACAGATACGCAGTATTTT.

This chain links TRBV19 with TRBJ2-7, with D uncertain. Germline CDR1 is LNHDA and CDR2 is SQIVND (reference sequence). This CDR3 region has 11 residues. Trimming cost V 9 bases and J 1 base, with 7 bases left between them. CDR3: CASKGSYEQYF. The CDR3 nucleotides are TGTGCCAGCAAGGGTTCCTACGAGCAGTACTTC.